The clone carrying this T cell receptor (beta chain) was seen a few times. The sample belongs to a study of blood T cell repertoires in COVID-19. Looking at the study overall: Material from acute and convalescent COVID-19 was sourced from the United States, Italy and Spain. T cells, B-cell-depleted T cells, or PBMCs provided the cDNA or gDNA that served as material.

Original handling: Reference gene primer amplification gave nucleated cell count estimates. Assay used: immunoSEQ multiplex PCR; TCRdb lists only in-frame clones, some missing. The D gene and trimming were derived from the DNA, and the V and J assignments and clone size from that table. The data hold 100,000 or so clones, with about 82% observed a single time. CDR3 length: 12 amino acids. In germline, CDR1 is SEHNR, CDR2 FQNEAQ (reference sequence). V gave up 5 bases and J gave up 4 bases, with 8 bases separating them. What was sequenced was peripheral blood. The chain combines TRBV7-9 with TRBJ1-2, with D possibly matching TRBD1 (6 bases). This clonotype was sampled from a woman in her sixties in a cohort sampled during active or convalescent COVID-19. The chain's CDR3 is CASSRDTYGYTF. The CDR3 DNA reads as TGTGCCAGCAGCCGGGACACCTATGGCTACACCTTC. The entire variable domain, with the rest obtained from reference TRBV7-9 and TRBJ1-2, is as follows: DTGVSQNPRHKITKRGQNVTFRCDPISEHNRLYWYRQTLGQGPEFLTYFQNEAQLEKSRLLSDRFSAERPKGSFSTLEIQRTEQGDSAMYLCASSRDTYGYTFGSGTRLTVV.